A selection of T cell receptor beta chains follows, all from one sample in a study of blood T cell repertoires in COVID-19. Profiling relied on immunoSEQ multiplex PCR, and the TCRdb table lists in-frame clones only, not all of them. The repertoire holds 50,000 to 60,000 clones, with over 80% as singletons. The specimen was peripheral blood. The receptor source for this set is a man aged 35 to 55 with COVID-19, enrolled during active disease. Both conserved end residues are part of each CDR3. The D gene is left open where the match is weak. Only some rows state a clone size, as once, few, many or a class for expanded clones.

j_call d_call v_call clone_size cdr3_nt cdr3_aa
TRBJ2-7 NA TRBV6-5 NA TGTGCCAGCGGATACAGACATAGCTCCTACGAGCAGTACTTC CASGYRHSSYEQYF
TRBJ2-7 TRBD2 TRBV11-2 NA TGTGCCAGCAGCCTCAGCGGGAGTTACGAGCAGTACTTC CASSLSGSYEQYF
TRBJ1-2 NA TRBV6-6 NA TGTGCCAGCAGTAAACAGGGCCACTATGGCTACACCTTC CASSKQGHYGYTF
TRBJ2-1 NA TRBV24-1 NA TGTGCCACCAGTGATTCGGCTAGCACCCGACGGCAGTTCTTC CATSDSASTRRQFF
TRBJ2-6 TRBD1 TRBV29-1 NA TGCAGCGTTCGTGACAGGGGGCAACGGTCTGGGGCCAACGTCCTGACTTTC CSVRDRGQRSGANVLTF
TRBJ2-7 TRBD2 TRBV2 NA TGTGCCAGCAGCCTGACTAGCGGGGTGGGCGAGCAGTACTTC CASSLTSGVGEQYF
TRBJ1-2 NA TRBV3-1/TRBV3-2 few TGTGCCAGCAGCCGAAAGAGTGGGGAGTTTGGCTACACCTTC CASSRKSGEFGYTF
TRBJ2-7 NA TRBV7-9 NA TGTGCCAGCAGCTTAGTCGAGGATGGCGAGCAGTACTTC CASSLVEDGEQYF
TRBJ2-3 NA TRBV4-1 NA TGCGCCAGCAGCCAATTTACTAGCACAGATACGCAGTATTTT CASSQFTSTDTQYF
TRBJ1-4 NA TRBV5-5 NA TGTGCCAGCAGCTTGGCAGGGGCTACAACTAATGAAAAACTGTTTTTT CASSLAGATTNEKLFF
TRBJ2-7 NA TRBV18 NA TGTGCCAGCTCCCCCGGCCCAGGTGGAGGGACTTACGAGCAGTACTTC CASSPGPGGGTYEQYF
TRBJ2-3 NA TRBV30 NA TGTGCCTGGGGGGCCGTTACAGATACGCAGTATTTT CAWGAVTDTQYF
TRBJ2-1 TRBD2 TRBV5-4 NA TGTGCCAGCAGCTTTGAGGGCGGGGGACGTGAGCAGTTCTTC CASSFEGGGREQFF
TRBJ1-3 NA TRBV28 NA TGTGCCAGTACAGGTGCCTCTGGAAACACCATATATTTT CASTGASGNTIYF
TRBJ2-7 NA TRBV4-1 NA TGCGCCAGCAGCGCATTTCAGGGCGCCTACGAGCAGTACTTC CASSAFQGAYEQYF
TRBJ2-3 NA TRBV28 NA TGTGCCAGCAGCCCATCCGGGACAAGTTTGGATACGCAGTATTTT CASSPSGTSLDTQYF
TRBJ2-2 TRBD1 TRBV7-9 NA TGTGCCAGCAGCTTAGCGACAGGGGGCGACACCGGGGAGCTGTTTTTT CASSLATGGDTGELFF
TRBJ2-1 NA TRBV2 NA TGTGCCAGCAGTCCCTTACAGGGCGGTGAGCAGTTCTTC CASSPLQGGEQFF
TRBJ1-5 NA TRBV28 NA TGTGCCAGCAGCCAGATTCAGCCCCAGCATTTT CASSQIQPQHF
TRBJ2-1 NA TRBV6-6 few TGTGCCAGCAGTTACCTCAATGAGCAGTTCTTC CASSYLNEQFF
TRBJ2-6 TRBD2 TRBV7-3 NA TGTGCCAGCAGCTTAAAAGCGGGACTCATCGACTCTGGGGCCAACGTCCTGACTTTC CASSLKAGLIDSGANVLTF
TRBJ1-4 TRBD1 TRBV9 NA TGTGCCAGCAGCGCAACGGGCCAGGGGGCGTATGAAAAACTGTTTTTT CASSATGQGAYEKLFF
TRBJ1-2 TRBD1 TRBV19 NA TGTGCCAGTAGGATCAGGGGGCGCGATGGCTACACCTTC CASRIRGRDGYTF
TRBJ2-7 TRBD1 TRBV11-2 NA TGTGCCAGCAGCTGGACAGGGGACGAGCAGTACTTC CASSWTGDEQYF
TRBJ2-3 TRBD1 TRBV18 once TGTGCCAGCTCACTGACGACAGGGGGCACAGATACGCAGTATTTT CASSLTTGGTDTQYF
TRBJ2-2 TRBD1 TRBV7-8 NA TGTGCCAGCAGCTCCCAACCGACAGGGGCTGGCGGGGAGCTGTTTTTT CASSSQPTGAGGELFF
TRBJ2-7 NA TRBV25-1 NA TGTGCCAGCTCCCCAAAAACAACCTACGAGCAGTACTTC CASSPKTTYEQYF
TRBJ2-7 NA TRBV12-5 once TGTGCTAGTGGTTTGGTCCCCAGGGTCTACGAGCAGTACTTC CASGLVPRVYEQYF
TRBJ2-1 NA TRBV18 NA TGTGCCAGCTCACCACCGGCGGGAAGCTCCTACAATGAGCAGTTCTTC CASSPPAGSSYNEQFF
TRBJ2-7 TRBD2 TRBV6-4 NA TGTGCCAGCAGTGACAGACTAGCTGACTACGAGCAGTACTTC CASSDRLADYEQYF
TRBJ2-1 NA TRBV12-3/TRBV12-4 NA TGTGCCAGCAGTTTGTCGTACAGCAATGAGCAGTTCTTC CASSLSYSNEQFF
TRBJ1-1 NA TRBV13 NA TGTGCCAGCAGCTTGACAATGAACACTGAAGCTTTCTTT CASSLTMNTEAFF